This passage covers 28 T cell receptor beta chains from one sample sequenced in a study of tissue T cells after allogeneic stem cell transplantation. Clones were read by immunoSEQ multiplex PCR, and TCRdb kept only the in-frame ones, dropping some. Here the sample spans roughly 51,000 clones, over 70% being singletons. Sequenced sample: sorted cells pooled from one or two spleens. The receptors shown here come from a pool of C57BL/6 mice in good health.

Concerning this clone itself: These gene names are mouse names. The sequence runs out 1 residue before the end of the CDR3; the remainder is reconstructed from the germline J gene. V and J are TRBV2 and TRBJ2-1, with D unclear. The ends were cut back, 0 bases at V and 1 base at J, with 7 bases in the middle. The CDR3 runs 15 residues. Per germline, CDR1 LGHNA and CDR2 YSYQKL. The CDR3 bases that were read are TGTGCCAGCAGCCAAGACGGGGTGAACTATGCTGAGCAGTTC. As protein: CASSQDGVNYAEQF. The full CDR3 sequence reads CASSQDGVNYAEQFF.

With respect to this clone: Gene labels here are mouse ones. The read comes to an end 1 residue before the CDR3 does, leaving the germline J gene to fill in the end. The chain couples TRBV3 to TRBJ1-2, with TRBD1 identical over 7 bases. The germline V gene has CDR1 SNHLY and CDR2 FYNGKV (reference sequence). The CDR3 has 15 residues. After removal of 4 bases from V and 0 bases from J, the junction contained 5 bases not matched to a gene. CDR3 sequence reads: CASSSRQGANSDYTF. The DNA read from the CDR3 is TGTGCCAGCAGCTCCAGACAGGGTGCAAACTCCGACTACACC.

As to this clone: Genes and germline come from the mouse. The sequence runs out 1 residue before the end of the CDR3; the remainder is reconstructed from the germline J gene. The genes are TRBV2 and TRBJ2-7; 9 bases map to TRBD1. The CDR3 loop spans 15 amino acids. Germline loops: CDR1 LGHNA, CDR2 YSYQKL. After removal of 0 bases from V and 4 bases from J, the junction contained 4 bases not matched to a gene. The CDR3 sequence is CASSQESGQGYEQYF. CDR3 bases read: TGTGCCAGCAGCCAAGAGAGCGGACAGGGGTATGAACAGTAC.

Turning to this clone: Gene names and germline refer to mouse. The read stops 1 residue short of the end of the CDR3; the missing end is completed from the germline J gene. The V and J genes are TRBV19 and TRBJ1-1, with TRBD1 matching over 9 bases. This CDR3 region has 14 residues. The V segment lost 6 bases and the J segment 4 bases; nucleotides outside the gene matches: 7. Germline loops: CDR1 FNHDT, CDR2 SITEND (reference sequence). Partial CDR3 DNA: TGTGCCAGCACAACCGGGACAGGGATCACAGAAGTCTTC. As protein: CASTTGTGITEVF. The full-length CDR3 reads as CASTTGTGITEVFF.

As for this clone: Gene labels here are mouse ones. Read sequence stops 1 residue before the CDR3 end, and the germline J gene provides the missing end. The gene calls are TRBV29 and TRBJ2-7; D perhaps matches TRBD1 (6 bases). CDR3 length: 13 amino acids. Germline CDR1 MSHET, CDR2 SYDVDS. V was pared by 6 bases and J by 0 bases, with 9 bases between. The CDR3 DNA, read in part, is TGTGCTAGCAGCGGACAGAGCTCCTATGAACAGTAC. Amino acid sequence: CASSGQSSYEQY. From start to end, the CDR3 is CASSGQSSYEQYF.

Notes on this clone: Genes here carry mouse names. Read coverage stops 1 residue before the CDR3 terminus; the germline J gene supplies the remainder. This chain uses TRBV3 with TRBJ1-3, with 7 bases aligning to TRBD1. Germline assignment: CDR1 SNHLY and CDR2 FYNGKV (reference sequence). This CDR3 comprises 14 residues. After removal of 3 bases from V and 3 bases from J, the junction contained 2 bases not matched to a gene. The sequenced CDR3 bases are TGTGCCAGCAGCTTCGACAGGGATGGAAATACGCTCTAT. This gives the protein CASSFDRDGNTLY. The complete CDR3 reads CASSFDRDGNTLYF. Drawing the rest from reference TRBV3 and TRBJ1-3, the complete variable domain is GPKVLQIPSHQIIDMGQMVTLNCDPVSNHLYFYWYKQILGQQMEFLVNFYNGKVMEKSKLFKDQFSVERPDGSYFTLKIQPTALEDSAVYFCASSFDRDGNTLYFGEGSRLIVV.

Worth noting for this clone: Gene names and germline refer to mouse. The CDR3 goes on 1 residue after the read ends, and that part is filled in from the germline J gene. This rearrangement joins TRBV13-3 to TRBJ1-1, with 8 bases identical to TRBD1. The CDR3 has 14 amino acids. The V gene's germline CDR1 is NNHDY and CDR2 SYVADS. V lost 0 bases and J lost 2; bases outside the gene matches: 0. Incomplete CDR3 DNA: TGTGCCAGCAGTGATGCAGGGGGCAACACAGAAGTCTTC. Protein product: CASSDAGGNTEVF. The full CDR3 protein is CASSDAGGNTEVFF.

A note on this clone: The gene symbols are mouse symbols. The CDR3 end falls 1 residue outside the read, so it is completed with the germline J gene. The V gene is TRBV1, the J gene TRBJ2-3; D could derive from TRBD1 or TRBD2 (5 bases each). The CDR3 covers 14 residues. V lost 3 bases and J lost 0, with 7 bases in between. From germline, CDR1 is NSQYPW and CDR2 LRSPGD (reference sequence). The sequenced CDR3 bases are TGCACCTGCAGTGCTCGGGACAGTGCAGAAACGCTGTAT. Its translation is CTCSARDSAETLY. The CDR3 in its entirety is CTCSARDSAETLYF.

To note about this clone: Mouse germline and gene names are used. The read gets to within 1 residue of the CDR3 end, and the germline J gene fills in the rest. V usage is TRBV20 and J usage is TRBJ1-4; D is ambiguous. V was cut by 1 base and J by 0 bases, with 6 bases left in between. CDR3 length: 14 residues. The V gene's germline CDR1 is GFQATS and CDR2 STVNSAI. The CDR3 DNA, read in part, is TGTGGTGCTAGGGGGACGGTTTCCAACGAAAGATTATTT. Its translation: CGARGTVSNERLF. The full CDR3 sequence reads CGARGTVSNERLFF.

On this clone: Here the gene names and germline are mouse. Read coverage stops 1 residue before the CDR3 terminus; the germline J gene supplies the remainder. This sequence joins TRBV13-2 and TRBJ2-7; 7 bases are a match to TRBD2. Looked up from germline, CDR1 is NNHNN and CDR2 is SYGAGS (reference sequence). V was clipped by 0 bases and J by 4 bases; unmatched bases: 4. CDR3 length equals 14 residues. CDR3 DNA (partial): TGTGCCAGCGGTGATGCGACTGGGAGGTATGAACAGTAC. Amino acids: CASGDATGRYEQY. Given in full, the CDR3 is CASGDATGRYEQYF.

Of note for this clone: Genes here carry mouse names. Coverage ceases 1 residue before the CDR3 finishes, and the germline J gene fills in the end. The chain employs TRBV16 and TRBJ2-7; 8 bases line up with TRBD2. After removal of 2 bases from V and 3 bases from J, the junction contained 0 bases not matched to a gene. The CDR3 sequence is 13 residues long. Germline-derived CDR1 and CDR2 are SGHSA and FRNQAP. CDR3 residues: CASSLLGGYEQYF. Partial CDR3 DNA: TGTGCAAGCAGCTTACTGGGGGGCTATGAACAGTAC.

This clone was observed once. Mouse germline and gene names are used. The CDR3: CASSLEGGTTLYF. CDR3 DNA (partial): TGTGCCAGCTCTCTCGAGGGCGGGACCACCTTGTAC. The gene calls are TRBV12-1 and TRBJ2-4; D is perhaps TRBD1 or TRBD2 (5 bases each). The observed sequence ends 1 residue before the CDR3 terminus, with the missing tail filled in from the germline J gene. This CDR3 spans 13 amino acids. Trimming cost V 0 bases and J 8 bases, with 11 bases left between them. Germline V lookup: CDR1 SGHSN, CDR2 HYEKVE.

Regarding this clone: Gene labels here are mouse ones. The read stops 1 residue short of the end of the CDR3; the missing end is completed from the germline J gene. The rearrangement joins TRBV2 to TRBJ2-7; tentatively, D is TRBD1 (6 bases). CDR3 size: 15 residues. The V gene lost 2 bases and the J gene lost 4 bases, with 15 bases spanning the gap. CDR1 is LGHNA and CDR2 is YSYQKL in the germline V gene. The sequenced CDR3 bases are TGTGCCAGCAGCCAACCGGGACAAAAAAATTATGAACAGTAC. Translation gives CASSQPGQKNYEQY. The full CDR3 is CASSQPGQKNYEQYF.

With regard to this clone: Genes and germline are mouse. With the read ending 1 residue before the CDR3 end, the germline J gene is used to fill in that end. The V and J genes are TRBV26 and TRBJ2-5; D gene unclear. V lost 4 bases and J 0 bases, leaving 8 bases between the germline ends. The CDR3 totals 14 residues. Germline V CDR1 and CDR2: KGHPV, FQNQEV (reference sequence). This CDR3 is CASSRTFNQDTQYF. The sequenced CDR3 bases are TGTGCCAGCAGTCGTACATTTAACCAAGACACCCAGTAC.

This clone was seen a handful of times. Gene names and germline match the mouse. The read terminates 1 residue before the CDR3 end, so the remaining end is supplied by the germline J gene. The genes are TRBV31 and TRBJ1-1; D not resolved. CDR3 size: 11 residues. The germline V and J ends were trimmed by 3 bases and 3 bases, with 5 bases remaining between them. The germline gives CDR1 GKSSPN, CDR2 SITVG. The CDR3 DNA, read in part, is TGTGCCTGGAGAACAGACACAGAAGTCTTC. It translates to CAWRTDTEVF. In full, the CDR3 reads CAWRTDTEVFF. Full variable domain (outside the CDR3, taken from reference TRBV31 and TRBJ1-1): AQTIHQWPVAEIKAVGSPLSLGCTIKGKSSPNLYWYWQATGGTLQQLFYSITVGQVESVVQLNLSASRPKDDQFILSTEKLLLSHSGFYLCAWRTDTEVFFGKGTRLTVV.

To note about this clone: The gene symbols are mouse symbols. The read gets to within 1 residue of the CDR3 end, and the germline J gene fills in the rest. This rearrangement joins TRBV13-2 to TRBJ2-7; possibly TRBD1 for D (6 bases). Deletions cut 5 bases from V and 0 bases from J, with 12 bases between. Per the germline V gene, CDR1 is NNHNN and CDR2 is SYGAGS (reference sequence). This CDR3 has 14 amino acids. The covered CDR3 bases are TGTGCCAGCGGCGGACAGAAAAGCTCCTATGAACAGTAC. Its translation is CASGGQKSSYEQY. From start to end, the CDR3 is CASGGQKSSYEQYF.

Notes on this clone: Any gene name here is a mouse gene name. This sample also contains other DNA sequences that code for the same CDR3. This chain's CDR3 is CGARDTTNSDYTF. CDR3 bases read: TGTGGTGCTAGGGATACAACAAACTCCGACTACACC. The chain carries TRBV20 and TRBJ1-2; D call uncertain. The read ends 1 residue shy of where the CDR3 ends; the end is completed using the germline J gene. V lost 0 bases and J lost 0, with 5 bases in between. From germline, CDR1 is GFQATS and CDR2 STVNSAI. There are 13 residues in the CDR3.

This clone showed up just a few times. Genes and germline are mouse. The read ends 1 residue shy of where the CDR3 ends; the end is completed using the germline J gene. The genes are TRBV4 and TRBJ1-3, with 9 bases identical to TRBD1. The CDR3 is made up of 14 amino acids. V lost 8 bases and J lost 0; bases outside the gene matches: 2. CDR1 and CDR2 from the germline V gene are LGHDT and YNNKQL (reference sequence). CDR3 sequence reads: CASGTGNSGNTLYF. The covered CDR3 bases are TGTGCCAGCGGGACAGGGAATTCTGGAAATACGCTCTAT.

Only one count was recorded for this clone. Any gene name here is a mouse gene name. The read is 1 residue too short to cover the CDR3 end, so that end is filled in from the germline J gene. The chain recombines TRBV13-2 with TRBJ1-1; no clear D. Germline V CDR1 and CDR2: NNHNN, SYGAGS (reference sequence). The CDR3 runs 14 residues. V lost 1 base, J lost 0 bases, and 7 bases lay in between. The CDR3 here is CASGDPYANTEVFF. The covered CDR3 bases are TGTGCCAGCGGTGATCCATATGCAAACACAGAAGTCTTC.

To note about this clone: Gene names are the mouse ones. From the germline J gene comes the end of the CDR3, since the read stops 1 residue before it. This rearrangement joins TRBV4 to TRBJ2-7, with 10 bases aligning to TRBD2. Germline V gives CDR1 LGHDT, CDR2 YNNKQL (reference sequence). The CDR3 is 17 amino acids. Trimming at V came to 5 bases and at J to 0 bases, leaving 10 bases not matched to a gene. The CDR3 DNA, read in part, is TGTGCCAGCAGCCCTCCCGGGACTGGGGCCCTCTCCTATGAACAGTAC. Its translation is CASSPPGTGALSYEQY. The entire CDR3 protein is CASSPPGTGALSYEQYF.

A word on this clone: Germline and genes here are mouse. The read is 1 residue too short to cover the CDR3 end, so that end is filled in from the germline J gene. This chain links TRBV1 with TRBJ2-5; 7 bases are a match to TRBD2. The CDR3 has 14 residues. Germline values: CDR1 NSQYPW, CDR2 LRSPGD (reference sequence). The V segment lost 3 bases and the J segment 4 bases; nucleotides outside the gene matches: 4. The covered CDR3 bases are TGCACCTGCAGTGCCCTCGGGACTGAAGACACCCAGTAC. It specifies CTCSALGTEDTQY. The CDR3, in full, reads CTCSALGTEDTQYF.

Of note for this clone: Germline and genes: mouse. CDR3 in amino acids: CASRDRGEDTQYF. CDR3 DNA, as far as it was read: TGTGCCAGCAGGGACAGGGGTGAAGACACCCAGTAC. This chain connects TRBV3 to TRBJ2-5, with 9 bases lining up with TRBD1. The missing CDR3 end, 1 residue past where the read stops, is filled in from the germline J gene. Germline V gene lookup returns CDR1 SNHLY and CDR2 FYNGKV (reference sequence). The length of the CDR3 is 13 residues. Losses at the gene ends were 6 bases for V and 4 bases for J; bases not matched to a gene: 2.

A word on this clone: Gene names are the mouse ones. The CDR3 goes on 1 residue after the read ends, and that part is filled in from the germline J gene. This chain uses TRBV13-1 with TRBJ2-3; TRBD1 is a possible D gene (5 bases). From germline, CDR1 is NSHNY and CDR2 SYGAGN. The CDR3 totals 14 residues. Trimming shortened V by 5 bases and J by 0 bases, and 10 bases separated the two germline ends. CDR3 loop: CASRDIASAETLYF. The sequenced CDR3 bases are TGTGCCAGCAGGGACATCGCTAGTGCAGAAACGCTGTAT.

About this clone itself: Germline and genes here are mouse. Coverage ceases 1 residue before the CDR3 finishes, and the germline J gene fills in the end. The chain couples TRBV3 to TRBJ2-5; either TRBD1 or TRBD2 may supply D (5 bases each). Germline lookup yields CDR1 SNHLY and CDR2 FYNGKV (reference sequence). V was shortened by 6 bases and J by 0 bases, with 7 bases between the two germline ends. The CDR3 extends over 13 amino acids. The sequenced part of the CDR3 DNA is TGTGCCAGCAGTCGGGACAACCAAGACACCCAGTAC. Its translation is CASSRDNQDTQY. From start to end, the CDR3 is CASSRDNQDTQYF.

Turning to this clone: Germline and genes here are mouse. The sequenced part of the CDR3 DNA is TGTGCCAGCAGTTTCTCCAACTGGGGGCGCCCTGAACAGTAC. It translates to CASSFSNWGRPEQY. The whole CDR3 region reads CASSFSNWGRPEQYF. This chain uses TRBV14 with TRBJ2-7, with 8 positions matching TRBD2. The read terminates 1 residue before the CDR3 end, so the remaining end is supplied by the germline J gene. Trimming cost V 0 bases and J 6 bases; bases outside gene matches: 8. This CDR3 has 15 amino acids. Looked up from germline, CDR1 is SGHDT and CDR2 is FRDEAV. The entire variable domain, with the rest obtained from reference TRBV14 and TRBJ2-7, is as follows: EAGVTQSPRYAVLQEGQAVSFWCDPISGHDTLYWYQQPRDQGPQLLVYFRDEAVIDNSQLPSDRFSAVRPKGTNSTLKIQSAKQGDTATYLCASSFSNWGRPEQYFGPGTRLTVL.

As to this clone: The genes and germline here are from mouse. The CDR3 extends 1 residue past the end of the read, so its final part is completed from the germline J gene. The rearrangement uses TRBV13-2 and TRBJ2-3; D uncertain. The CDR3 contains 13 residues. CDR1 is NNHNN, CDR2 SYGAGS, per germline (reference sequence). The V and J ends lost 3 bases and 4 bases respectively, with 9 bases between them. The CDR3 DNA, read in part, is TGTGCCAGCGGTGCCCCGGGGTCAGAAACGCTGTAT. This encodes CASGAPGSETLY. In full, the CDR3 reads CASGAPGSETLYF.

Regarding this clone: The genes are named according to mouse. The read is 1 residue too short to cover the CDR3 end, so that end is filled in from the germline J gene. The V and J genes are TRBV3 and TRBJ2-1; 11 bases agree with TRBD2. The length of the CDR3 is 15 residues. V trimming: 5 bases; J trimming: 3 bases; junction bases outside the gene matches: 3. Germline loops: CDR1 SNHLY, CDR2 FYNGKV (reference sequence). The CDR3 DNA, read in part, is TGTGCCAGCAGCCGACTGGGGGGGTCCTATGCTGAGCAGTTC. It is translated as CASSRLGGSYAEQF. The CDR3, in full, reads CASSRLGGSYAEQFF. Based on the CDR3 plus reference TRBV3 and TRBJ2-1, the full variable domain is GPKVLQIPSHQIIDMGQMVTLNCDPVSNHLYFYWYKQILGQQMEFLVNFYNGKVMEKSKLFKDQFSVERPDGSYFTLKIQPTALEDSAVYFCASSRLGGSYAEQFFGPGTRLTVL.

Details on this clone: Gene names refer to mouse genes. Coverage ceases 1 residue before the CDR3 finishes, and the germline J gene fills in the end. V gene TRBV29 combines with J gene TRBJ2-3; D possibly corresponds to TRBD2 (5 bases). There are 14 residues in the CDR3. Germline CDR1 MSHET, CDR2 SYDVDS. The V end was cut by 3 bases, the J end by 0 bases, with 7 bases between. Partial CDR3 DNA: TGTGCTAGCAGTTTTTGGGGTAGTGCAGAAACGCTGTAT. It codes for CASSFWGSAETLY. The CDR3 in full is CASSFWGSAETLYF.